This T cell receptor beta chain stems from a study of regulatory T cells in long-lasting Graves disease. Across the study: The term persistent Graves' disease signified upward of 5 years on antithyroid drugs with positive TSH receptor antibodies.

On this clonotype: The target antigen is unknown.

Findings and limits, study-wide: It is possible that accuracy was reduced by the small size of the sample.

Noted time point: persistent/refractory GD, antithyroid drugs over 5 years with positive TRAb. From RNA extracted from PBMCs, the TCR library was made. Both iRepertoire HTBI primers and Arm-PCR of CDR3 regions were used to build the TCR beta libraries. TCRdb re-called the multiplex PCR reads with MiXCR, one entry per CDR3 protein. This table holds roughly 470,000 distinct CDR3 sequences, around 21% found once. The specimen comprised peripheral blood mononuclear cells (PBMCs), sampled when the disease was refractory, from a patient treated with antithyroid drugs. The clonotype originates from a female donor with Graves disease.

CDR3 protein: CASSAREGANYEQYF. The CDR3 nucleotides are TGCGCCAGCAGCGCCCGGGAGGGGGCGAACTACGAGCAGTACTTC. The rearrangement uses TRBV5-1 and TRBJ2-7; a possible D gene is TRBD2 (8 bases). V lost 4 bases, J lost 3 bases, and 17 bases lay in between. The germline gives CDR1 SGHRS, CDR2 YFSETQ. The length of the CDR3 is 15 residues.